This record looks at one TCR beta chain sequence and its context. As a fraction of the sample, this clonotype is medium-sized (0.01 to 0.1%). The clone's antigen remains unknown. No much larger clone exists at a distance of one base, and base qualities are not known. CDR1 and CDR2 (SGHRS, YFSETQ) derive from the germline V gene. V lost 2 bases and J lost 2 bases; the stretch between them is 15 bases long. Spanning cysteine to phenylalanine, the CDR3 consists of 16 amino acids. Only CDR3 DNA is held: 48 bases, read in frame from base 1. What this sample's time point label stands for: sample taken at primary tumor resection. For TCR sequencing, whole RNA was extracted from tumor and nontumor lung tissue, or from cryopreserved PBMC samples, and no cell sorting was done. The donors were 72 patients from the lung TRACERx cohort who had early-stage, untreated non-small cell lung cancer. Only patients with enough RNA available from two or more tumor regions were chosen for TCR sequencing. Tumor and adjacent nontumor lung specimens were reviewed by a lung pathologist before selection.

This sample is part of a study of spatial heterogeneity in lung cancer (dated by TCRdb to about 2019). Looking at the study overall: Beta-chain transcripts were consistently detected in greater numbers than alpha-chain transcripts, which likely reflected higher beta-chain transcript abundance. In the raw uncorrected reads, each unique combination of TCR and UMI appeared more than ten times on average. In non-small cell lung cancer, the study quantitatively compared TCR alpha and beta repertoires across several tumor regions, matched nontumor lung, and blood. TCR repertoire features were related to nonsynonymous mutation counts determined by whole-exome sequencing of tumor tissue. At surgery, both alpha and beta chains were TCR-sequenced in fewer than 250 tumor regions, fewer than 85 matched nontumor lung samples and 50 to 60 PBMC samples. Broader findings and caveats from the paper: Additional single-cell paired TCR alpha and beta sequencing was considered necessary to confirm, at a functional level, the hypothesis that regional TCRs recognize regional mutations.

Library preparation was by 5' RACE. TCRdb records NextSeq 500 as the sequencer. To allow correction of PCR and sequencing errors, the TCR library protocol tagged every TCR cDNA molecule with a unique molecular identifier. The authors' analysis ran thus. TCR identification, UMI-based error correction and CDR3 extraction were all carried out with Decombinator tools. TCRs above a frequency of 2 per 1,000, corresponding to the top 1% of the tumor frequency distribution, were defined as expanded. Renyi diversity was computed with the R vegan package after each repertoire had been subsampled 100 times to 5,000 TCRs. CDR3 similarity networks were constructed using string-kernel similarity of amino acid triplets, with links drawn between CDR3s whose pairwise similarity was above 0.82. TCRdb's own reprocessing of the public reads used fastp at Q25 and MiXCR and kept productive beta chains. CDR3 protein sequences are deduplicated, and each keeps its most common genes and DNA. TCRdb assigned the V and J calls; the authors' analysis was not used. Here the sample has 2,000 to 2,500 distinct CDR3 sequences; approximately 12% occur a single time. Under 30% of the sample is in the top ten clones.

This TCR came from a male donor with early-stage non-small cell lung cancer. Recombination connected TRBV5-1 to TRBJ2-3; the best D guess is TRBD1, with 6 bases matching. Source: normal lung tissue next to the tumor, taken at surgery. The CDR3 region: CASSFRQGPTTDTQYF. The nucleotide sequence is given as TGCGCCAGCAGCTTCCGGCAGGGGCCCACCACAGATACGCAGTATTTT.